This record covers a single T cell receptor (beta chain). This sample was taken from a study of blood T cell repertoires in COVID-19. Study at large: Samples of COVID-19 (acute and convalescent) were obtained from the United States, Italy and Spain. PBMCs, B-cell-depleted T cells, or T cells were the source of the cDNA or gDNA that made up the material.

Germline V CDR1 and CDR2: GTSNPN, SVGIG (reference sequence). This CDR3 spans 11 amino acids. V was trimmed by 4 bases and J by 4 bases, leaving 4 bases between them. In the authors' methods: The assay estimated nucleated cells by amplifying reference gene primers. Sequencing was performed with immunoSEQ multiplex PCR; in TCRdb, only in-frame clones are kept and a portion is missing. That table gives V, J and clone size, and the DNA gave D and trimming. The data contain about 71,000 clones, 80% to 90% of them singletons. The sequenced sample consisted of peripheral blood. This chain joins TRBV30 and TRBJ1-4; D remains ambiguous. The clonotype comes from a human donor in a cohort sampled during active COVID-19. The CDR3 loop is CAWTVNEKLFF. The CDR3 coding sequence is TGTGCCTGGACGGTTAATGAAAAACTGTTTTTT.